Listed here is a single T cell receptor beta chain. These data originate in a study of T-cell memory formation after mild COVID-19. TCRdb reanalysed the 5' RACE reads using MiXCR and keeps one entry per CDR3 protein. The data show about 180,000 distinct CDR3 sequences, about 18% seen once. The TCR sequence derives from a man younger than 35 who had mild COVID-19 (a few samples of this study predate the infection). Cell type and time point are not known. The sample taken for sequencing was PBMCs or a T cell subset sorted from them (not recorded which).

The CDR3 region is CASSVEGADEKLFF. CDR3 DNA: TGTGCCAGCAGCGTGGAGGGCGCTGATGAAAAACTGTTTTTT. V gene TRBV9 combines with J gene TRBJ1-4; D remains unclear. Trimming left V 2 bases short and J 6 bases short, with 11 bases between. CDR3 length equals 14 residues. CDR1 and CDR2 from the germline V gene are SGDLS and YYNGEE.